This T cell receptor (beta chain) appears in the sequencing data of a study of identical twins. This clonotype was seen repeatedly, ten times or more. The antigen remains undetermined. Overall study findings and caveats: Among monozygotic twins, out-of-frame TCR alpha sharing exceeded what models predicted. Fewer insertions were carried by abundant cord blood beta clonotypes, but none was seen in memory repertoires.

TCRdb re-called the 5' RACE reads with MiXCR, one entry per CDR3 protein. The table lists a few hundred thousand distinct CDR3 sequences, approximately 9.6% of them singletons. Germline assignment: CDR1 SQVTM and CDR2 ANQGSEA. With 7 bases removed from V and 5 bases from J, the gap between germline ends came to 14 bases. This CDR3 region has 13 residues. The same specimen was also included in a second study, on yellow fever vaccine responses in identical twins.

This chain links TRBV29-1 with TRBJ2-2, with a weak D call TRBD2 (5 bases). This TCR was sampled from a woman aged 18-29 years in good health. The sequencing input was PBMCs. CDR3 bases: TGCAGCGCTCGAGAGGGAGCAACCGGGGAGCTGTTTTTT. Amino acids: CSAREGATGELFF.